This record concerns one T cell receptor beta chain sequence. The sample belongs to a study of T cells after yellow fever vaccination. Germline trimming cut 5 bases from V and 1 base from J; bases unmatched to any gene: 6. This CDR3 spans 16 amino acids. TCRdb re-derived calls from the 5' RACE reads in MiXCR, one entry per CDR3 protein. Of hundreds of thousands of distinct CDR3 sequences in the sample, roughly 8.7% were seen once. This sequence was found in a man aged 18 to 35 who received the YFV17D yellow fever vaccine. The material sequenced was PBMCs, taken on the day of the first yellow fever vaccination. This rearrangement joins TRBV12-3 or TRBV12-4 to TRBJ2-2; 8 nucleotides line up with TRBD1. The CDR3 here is CASSPLGQVNTGELFF. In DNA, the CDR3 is TGTGCCAGCAGTCCCTTGGGACAGGTGAACACCGGGGAGCTGTTTTTT.